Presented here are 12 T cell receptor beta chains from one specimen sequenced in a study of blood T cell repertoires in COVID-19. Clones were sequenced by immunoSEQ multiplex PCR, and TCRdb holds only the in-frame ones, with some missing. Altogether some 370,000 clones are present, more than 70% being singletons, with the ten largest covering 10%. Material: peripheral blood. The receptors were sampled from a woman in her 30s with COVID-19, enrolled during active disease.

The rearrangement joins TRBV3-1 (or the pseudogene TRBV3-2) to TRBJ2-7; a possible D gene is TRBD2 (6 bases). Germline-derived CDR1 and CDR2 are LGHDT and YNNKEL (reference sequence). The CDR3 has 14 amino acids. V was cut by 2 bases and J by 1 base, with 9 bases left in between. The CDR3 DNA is TGTGCCAGCAGCCAAACGGGACTTTCCTACGAGCAGTACTTC. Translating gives CASSQTGLSYEQYF.

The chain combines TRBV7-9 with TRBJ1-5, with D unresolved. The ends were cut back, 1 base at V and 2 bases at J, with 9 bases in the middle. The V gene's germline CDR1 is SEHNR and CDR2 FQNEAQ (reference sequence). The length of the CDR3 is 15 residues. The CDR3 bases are TGTGCCAGCAGCTTAGGCCCGAGGGGCAATCAGCCCCAGCATTTT. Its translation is CASSLGPRGNQPQHF.

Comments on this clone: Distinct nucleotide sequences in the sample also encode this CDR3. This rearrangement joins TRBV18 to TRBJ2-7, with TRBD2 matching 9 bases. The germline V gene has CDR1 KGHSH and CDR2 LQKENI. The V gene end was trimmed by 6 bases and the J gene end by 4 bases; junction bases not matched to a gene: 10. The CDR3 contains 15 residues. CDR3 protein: CASSPTSGSPYEQYF. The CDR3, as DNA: TGTGCCAGCTCCCCTACTAGCGGGTCTCCATACGAGCAGTACTTC.

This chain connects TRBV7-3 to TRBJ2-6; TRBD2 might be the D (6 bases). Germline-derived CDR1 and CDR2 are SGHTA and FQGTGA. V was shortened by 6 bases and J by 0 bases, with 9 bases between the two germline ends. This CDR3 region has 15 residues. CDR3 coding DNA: TGTGCCAGCAGTCCCGGGGGCTCTGGGGCCAACGTCCTGACTTTC. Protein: CASSPGGSGANVLTF. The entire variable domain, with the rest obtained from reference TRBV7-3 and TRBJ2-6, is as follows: GAGVSQTPSNKVTEKGKYVELRCDPISGHTALYWYRQSLGQGPEFLIYFQGTGAADDSGLPNDRFFAVRPEGSVSTLKIQRTERGDSAVYLCASSPGGSGANVLTFGAGSRLTVL.

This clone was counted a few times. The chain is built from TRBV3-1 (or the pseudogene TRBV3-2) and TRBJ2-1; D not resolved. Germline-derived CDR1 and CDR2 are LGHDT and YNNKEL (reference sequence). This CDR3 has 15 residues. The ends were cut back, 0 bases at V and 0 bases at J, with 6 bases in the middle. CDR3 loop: CASSQDGVSYNEQFF. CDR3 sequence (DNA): TGTGCCAGCAGCCAAGACGGTGTCTCCTACAATGAGCAGTTCTTC.

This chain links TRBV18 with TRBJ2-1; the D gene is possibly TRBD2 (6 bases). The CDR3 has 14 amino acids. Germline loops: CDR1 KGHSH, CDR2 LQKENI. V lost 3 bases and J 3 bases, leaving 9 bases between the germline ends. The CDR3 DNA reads TGTGCCAGCTCACCGATCGGGAGCTACAATGAGCAGTTCTTC. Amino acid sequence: CASSPIGSYNEQFF. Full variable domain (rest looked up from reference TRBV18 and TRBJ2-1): NAGVMQNPRHLVRRRGQEARLRCSPMKGHSHVYWYRQLPEEGLKFMVYLQKENIIDESGMPKERFSAEFPKEGPSILRIQQVVRGDSAAYFCASSPIGSYNEQFFGPGTRLTVL.

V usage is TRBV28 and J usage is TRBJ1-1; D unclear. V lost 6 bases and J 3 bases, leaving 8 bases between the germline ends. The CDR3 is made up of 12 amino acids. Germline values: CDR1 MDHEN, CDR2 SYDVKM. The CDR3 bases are TGTGCCAGCAGCGAGAGGGACACTGAAGCTTTCTTT. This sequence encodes CASSERDTEAFF.

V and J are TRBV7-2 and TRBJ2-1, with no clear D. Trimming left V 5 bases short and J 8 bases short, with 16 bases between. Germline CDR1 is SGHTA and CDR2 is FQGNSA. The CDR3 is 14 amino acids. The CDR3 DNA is TGTGCCAGCAGCCGTCCTCCTCGGAGAGATGAGCAGTTCTTC. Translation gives CASSRPPRRDEQFF.

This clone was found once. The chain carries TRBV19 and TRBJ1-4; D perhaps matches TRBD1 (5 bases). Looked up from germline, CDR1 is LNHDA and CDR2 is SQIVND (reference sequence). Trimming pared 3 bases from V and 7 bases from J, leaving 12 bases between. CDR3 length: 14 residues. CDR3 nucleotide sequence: TGTGCCAGTAGTATCCCAGGGAACGGTGAAAAACTGTTTTTT. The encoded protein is CASSIPGNGEKLFF.

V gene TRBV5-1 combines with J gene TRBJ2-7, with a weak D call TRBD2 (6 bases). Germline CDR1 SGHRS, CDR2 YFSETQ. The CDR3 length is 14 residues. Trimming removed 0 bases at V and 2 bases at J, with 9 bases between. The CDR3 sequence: CASSLGSGTYEQYF. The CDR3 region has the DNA TGCGCCAGCAGCTTGGGTAGCGGCACCTACGAGCAGTACTTC.

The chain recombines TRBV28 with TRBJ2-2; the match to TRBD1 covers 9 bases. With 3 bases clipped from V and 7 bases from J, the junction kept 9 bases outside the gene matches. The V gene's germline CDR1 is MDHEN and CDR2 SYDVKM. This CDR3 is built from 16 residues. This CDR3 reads CASSFIIDRGSGELFF. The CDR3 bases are TGTGCCAGCAGTTTCATTATCGACAGGGGGAGCGGGGAGCTGTTTTTT.

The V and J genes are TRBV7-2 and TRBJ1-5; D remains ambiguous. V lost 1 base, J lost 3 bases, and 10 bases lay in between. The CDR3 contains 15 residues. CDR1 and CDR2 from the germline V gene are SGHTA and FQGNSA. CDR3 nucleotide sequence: TGTGCCAGCAGCTTAGAACGTCGGTCCAATCAGCCCCAGCATTTT. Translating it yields CASSLERRSNQPQHF.